The entry below describes one TCR beta chain. Its antigen is still unknown. The data were obtained in a study of T cell responses to AZD1222 COVID-19 vaccine. Study-wide results and caveats: After the peak T cell response, and only then, were repertoires sampled. Compared with day 0, the breadth and depth of the Spike-specific TCR repertoire rose significantly after two doses of AZD1222.

Produced via immunoSEQ multiplex PCR; TCRdb's table is partial and in-frame only. The sample lists roughly 93,000 clones, 70% to 90% occurring once. CDR1 and CDR2 (germline): LNHDA, SQIVND (reference sequence). The V and J ends lost 3 bases and 6 bases respectively, with 27 bases between them. There are 19 residues in the CDR3. The genes are TRBV19 and TRBJ1-5; possible D gene TRBD1, 5 bases. Sequences were derived from peripheral blood, sampled on day 0 of AZD1222 vaccination. The clonotype originates from an adult in good health. CDR3 loop: CASSMDNRGWVSVFQPQHF. In nucleotides, the CDR3 is TGTGCCAGTAGTATGGATAATAGGGGATGGGTCTCAGTGTTTCAGCCCCAGCATTTT. Together with reference TRBV19 and TRBJ1-5, the CDR3 gives the full variable domain: DGGITQSPKYLFRKEGQNVTLSCEQNLNHDAMYWYRQDPGQGLRLIYYSQIVNDFQKGDIAEGYSVSREKKESFPLTVTSAQKNPTAFYLCASSMDNRGWVSVFQPQHFGDGTRLSIL.